The T cell receptor beta chain described here comes from a study of shared clonotypes between healthy human individuals. The wider study: Ranging from 18 to 49 in age, donors were two women and three men.

Clones were read by immunoSEQ multiplex PCR, and TCRdb kept only the in-frame ones, dropping some. The sample shows around 2.5 million clones, approximately 94% of them seen only once. V lost 1 base to trimming and J lost 2 bases, with 9 bases between them. The germline V gene encodes CDR1 MNHNS and CDR2 SASEGT. The CDR3 covers 15 residues. This clone came up once. What was sequenced was naive CD4+ T cells from PBMCs. Indicated subset: CD45RA+ positively selected. This chain uses TRBV6-1 with TRBJ1-3, with a weak D call TRBD1 (5 bases). This TCR came from a man aged 18 to 30 in good health. Some clones in this sample may be carry-over from other donors' samples. The chain's CDR3 is CASSEVRVPGNTIYF. CDR3 bases: TGTGCCAGCAGTGAAGTCAGGGTTCCTGGAAACACCATATATTTT.